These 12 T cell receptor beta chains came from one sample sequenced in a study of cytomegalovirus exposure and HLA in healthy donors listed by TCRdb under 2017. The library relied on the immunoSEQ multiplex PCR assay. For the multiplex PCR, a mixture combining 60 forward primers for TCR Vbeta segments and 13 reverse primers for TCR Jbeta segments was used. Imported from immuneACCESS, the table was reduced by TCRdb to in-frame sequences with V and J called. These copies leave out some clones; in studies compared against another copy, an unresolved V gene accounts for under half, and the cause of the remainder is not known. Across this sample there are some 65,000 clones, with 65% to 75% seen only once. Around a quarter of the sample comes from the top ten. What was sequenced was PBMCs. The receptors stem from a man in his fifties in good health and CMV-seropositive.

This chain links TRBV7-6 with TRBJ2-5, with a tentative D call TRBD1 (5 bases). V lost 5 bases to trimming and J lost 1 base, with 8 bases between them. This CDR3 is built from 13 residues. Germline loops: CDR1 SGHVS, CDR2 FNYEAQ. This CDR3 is CASSHRFQETQYF. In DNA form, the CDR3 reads TGTGCCAGCAGCCACAGGTTCCAAGAGACCCAGTACTTC.

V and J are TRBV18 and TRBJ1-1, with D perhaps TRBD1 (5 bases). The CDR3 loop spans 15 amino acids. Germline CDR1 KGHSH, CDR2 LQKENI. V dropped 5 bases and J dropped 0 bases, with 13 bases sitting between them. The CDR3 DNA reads TGTGCCAGCTCAGGAATGGCAGGGATGAACACTGAAGCTTTCTTT. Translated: CASSGMAGMNTEAFF.

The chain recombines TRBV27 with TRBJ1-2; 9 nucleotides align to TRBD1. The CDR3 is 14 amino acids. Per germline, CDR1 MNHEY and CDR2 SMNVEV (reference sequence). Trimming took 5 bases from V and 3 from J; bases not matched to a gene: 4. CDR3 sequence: CASSPGQGYYGYTF. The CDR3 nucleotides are TGTGCCAGCAGTCCGGGACAGGGATACTATGGCTACACCTTC.

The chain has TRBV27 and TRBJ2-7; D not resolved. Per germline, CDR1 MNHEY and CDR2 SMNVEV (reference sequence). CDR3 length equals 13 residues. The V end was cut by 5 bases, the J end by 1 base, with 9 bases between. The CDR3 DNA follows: TGTGCCAGCAGTACCGGGTTGTCCTACGAGCAGTACTTC. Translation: CASSTGLSYEQYF.

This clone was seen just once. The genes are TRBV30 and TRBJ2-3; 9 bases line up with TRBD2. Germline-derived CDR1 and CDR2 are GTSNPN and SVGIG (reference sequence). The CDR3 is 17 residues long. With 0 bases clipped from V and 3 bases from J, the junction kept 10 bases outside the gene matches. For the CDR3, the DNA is TGTGCCTGGAGTGTACCGACTAGCGGAGTCAGTACAGATACGCAGTATTTT. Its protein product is CAWSVPTSGVSTDTQYF.

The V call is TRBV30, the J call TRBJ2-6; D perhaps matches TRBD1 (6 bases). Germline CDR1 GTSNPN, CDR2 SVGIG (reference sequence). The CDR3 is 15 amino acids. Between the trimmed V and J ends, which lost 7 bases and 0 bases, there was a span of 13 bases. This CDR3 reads CAFNLGGSGANVLTF. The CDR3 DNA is TGTGCCTTCAACCTAGGGGGCTCTGGGGCCAACGTCCTGACTTTC.

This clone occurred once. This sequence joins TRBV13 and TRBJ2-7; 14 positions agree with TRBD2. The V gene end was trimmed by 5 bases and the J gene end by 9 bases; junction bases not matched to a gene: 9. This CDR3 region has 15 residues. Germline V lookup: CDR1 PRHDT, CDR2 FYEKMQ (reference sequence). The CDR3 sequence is CASSGGTSGRIVQYF. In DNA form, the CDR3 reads TGTGCCAGCAGCGGGGGGACTAGCGGGAGAATAGTGCAGTACTTC.

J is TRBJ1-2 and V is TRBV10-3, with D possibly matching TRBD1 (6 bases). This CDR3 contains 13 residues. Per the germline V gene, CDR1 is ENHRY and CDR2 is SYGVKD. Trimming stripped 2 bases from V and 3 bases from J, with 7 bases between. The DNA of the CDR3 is TGTGCCATCAGTGAGGCAGGGGACTATGGCTACACCTTC. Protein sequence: CAISEAGDYGYTF.

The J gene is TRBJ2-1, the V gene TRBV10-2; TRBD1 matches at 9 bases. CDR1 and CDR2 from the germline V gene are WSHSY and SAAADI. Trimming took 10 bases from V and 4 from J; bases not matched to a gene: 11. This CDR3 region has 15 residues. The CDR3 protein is CATLTGTGMYNEQFF. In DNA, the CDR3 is TGCGCCACTTTAACCGGGACAGGGATGTACAATGAGCAGTTCTTC.

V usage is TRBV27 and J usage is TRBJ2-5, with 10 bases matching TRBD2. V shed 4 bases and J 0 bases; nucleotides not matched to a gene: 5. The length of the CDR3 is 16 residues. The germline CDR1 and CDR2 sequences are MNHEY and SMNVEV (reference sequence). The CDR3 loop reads CASSSLTSGYQETQYF. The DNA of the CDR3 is TGTGCCAGCAGTTCTTTGACTAGCGGGTACCAAGAGACCCAGTACTTC.

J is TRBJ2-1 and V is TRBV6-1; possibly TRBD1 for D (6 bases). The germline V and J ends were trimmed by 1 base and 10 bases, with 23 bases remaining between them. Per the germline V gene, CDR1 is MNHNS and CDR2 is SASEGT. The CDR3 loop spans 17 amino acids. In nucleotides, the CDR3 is TGTGCCAGCAGTGAAGGAGGGGCAAGGGGGTACGGTAACGAGCAGTTCTTC. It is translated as CASSEGGARGYGNEQFF.

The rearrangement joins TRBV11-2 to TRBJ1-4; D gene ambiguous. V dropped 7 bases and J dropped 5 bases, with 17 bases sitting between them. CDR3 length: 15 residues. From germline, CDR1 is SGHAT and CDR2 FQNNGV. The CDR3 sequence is CASTKPLGRNEKLFF. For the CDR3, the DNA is TGTGCCAGCACCAAGCCCCTGGGCAGGAATGAAAAACTGTTTTTT.